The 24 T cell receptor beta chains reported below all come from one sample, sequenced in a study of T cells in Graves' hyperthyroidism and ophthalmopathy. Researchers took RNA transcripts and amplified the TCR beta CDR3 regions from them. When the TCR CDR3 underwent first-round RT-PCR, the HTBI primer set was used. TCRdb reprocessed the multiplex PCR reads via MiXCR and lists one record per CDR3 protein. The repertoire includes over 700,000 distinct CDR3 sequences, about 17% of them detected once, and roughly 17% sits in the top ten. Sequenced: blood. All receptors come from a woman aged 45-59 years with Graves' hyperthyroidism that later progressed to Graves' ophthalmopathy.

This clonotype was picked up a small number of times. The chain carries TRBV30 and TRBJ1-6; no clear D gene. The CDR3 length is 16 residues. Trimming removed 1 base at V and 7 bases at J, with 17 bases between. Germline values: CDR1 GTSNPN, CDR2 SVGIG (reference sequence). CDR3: CAWSGSPDALNSPLHF. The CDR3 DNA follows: TGTGCCTGGAGTGGCTCCCCCGACGCGCTAAATTCACCCCTCCACTTT.

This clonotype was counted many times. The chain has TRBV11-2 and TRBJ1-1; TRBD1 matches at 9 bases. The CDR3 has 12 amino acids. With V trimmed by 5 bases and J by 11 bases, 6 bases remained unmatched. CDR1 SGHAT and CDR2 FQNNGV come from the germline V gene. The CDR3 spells CASSEQGASAFF. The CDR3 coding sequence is TGTGCCAGCAGCGAACAGGGGGCGAGTGCTTTCTTT.

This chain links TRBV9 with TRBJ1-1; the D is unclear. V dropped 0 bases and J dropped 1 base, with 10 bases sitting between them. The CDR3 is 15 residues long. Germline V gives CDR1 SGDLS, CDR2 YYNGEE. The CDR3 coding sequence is TGTGCCAGCAGCGTAGGCAACAAACCGAACACTGAAGCTTTCTTT. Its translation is CASSVGNKPNTEAFF.

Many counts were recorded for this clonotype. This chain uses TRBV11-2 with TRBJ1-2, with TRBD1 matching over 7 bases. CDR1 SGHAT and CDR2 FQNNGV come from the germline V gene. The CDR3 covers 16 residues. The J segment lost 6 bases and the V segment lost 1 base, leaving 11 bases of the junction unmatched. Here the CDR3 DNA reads TGTGCCAGCAGCTTAGGCGGGACAGCCTCGCTCGATGGCTACACCTTC. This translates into CASSLGGTASLDGYTF.

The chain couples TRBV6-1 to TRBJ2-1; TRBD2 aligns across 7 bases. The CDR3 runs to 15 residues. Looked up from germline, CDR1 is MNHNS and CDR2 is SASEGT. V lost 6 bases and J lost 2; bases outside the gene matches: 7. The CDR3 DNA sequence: TGTGCCAGCAGCCCCACGGCGGGAGCCTACAATGAGCAGTTCTTC. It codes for CASSPTAGAYNEQFF.

This CDR3 reads CASSSAGSGALQNDNEQFF. The CDR3 DNA is TGTGCCAGCAGCTCGGCGGGTAGCGGGGCTTTACAAAACGACAATGAGCAGTTCTTC. This sequence joins TRBV9 and TRBJ2-1; 8 bases align to TRBD2. Looked up from germline, CDR1 is SGDLS and CDR2 is YYNGEE. The CDR3 covers 19 residues. Losses at the gene ends were 4 bases for V and 5 bases for J; bases not matched to a gene: 20.

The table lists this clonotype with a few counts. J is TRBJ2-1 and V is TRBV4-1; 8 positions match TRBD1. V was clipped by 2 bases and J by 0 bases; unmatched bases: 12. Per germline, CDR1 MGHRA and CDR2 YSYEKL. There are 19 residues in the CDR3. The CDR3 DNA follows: TGCGCCAGCAGCCAAATGGGTGCAGGGGGCGCCGGCTCCTACAATGAGCAGTTCTTC. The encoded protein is CASSQMGAGGAGSYNEQFF.

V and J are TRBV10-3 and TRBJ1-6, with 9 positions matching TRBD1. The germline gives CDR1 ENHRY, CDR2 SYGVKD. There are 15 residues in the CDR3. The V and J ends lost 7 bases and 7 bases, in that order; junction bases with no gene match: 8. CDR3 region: CAINGRTGENSPLHF. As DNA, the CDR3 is TGTGCCATCAATGGTAGGACAGGGGAAAATTCACCCCTCCACTTT.

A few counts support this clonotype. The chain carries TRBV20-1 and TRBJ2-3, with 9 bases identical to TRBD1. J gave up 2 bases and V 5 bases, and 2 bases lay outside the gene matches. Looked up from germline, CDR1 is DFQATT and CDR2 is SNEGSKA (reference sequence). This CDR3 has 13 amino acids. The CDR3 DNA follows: TGCAGTGCTCGACAGGGGGACACAGATACGCAGTATTTT. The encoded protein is CSARQGDTDTQYF.

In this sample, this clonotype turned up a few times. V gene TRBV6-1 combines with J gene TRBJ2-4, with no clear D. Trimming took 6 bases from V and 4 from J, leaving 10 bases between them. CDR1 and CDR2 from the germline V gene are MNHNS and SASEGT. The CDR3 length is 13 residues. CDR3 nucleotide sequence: TGTGCCAGCAGGAACATGGGAAAAAACATTCAGTACTTC. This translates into CASRNMGKNIQYF.

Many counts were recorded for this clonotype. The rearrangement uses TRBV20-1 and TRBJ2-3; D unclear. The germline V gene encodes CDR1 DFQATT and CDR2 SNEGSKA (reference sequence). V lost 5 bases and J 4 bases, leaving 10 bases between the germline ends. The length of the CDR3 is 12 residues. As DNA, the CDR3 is TGCAGTGCTCCTCGACGGGCAGATACGCAGTATTTT. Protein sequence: CSAPRRADTQYF.

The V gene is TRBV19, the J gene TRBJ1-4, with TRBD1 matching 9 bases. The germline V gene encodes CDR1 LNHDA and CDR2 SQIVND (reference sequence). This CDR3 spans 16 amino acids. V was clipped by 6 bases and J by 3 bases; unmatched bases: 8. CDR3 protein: CASRDRGRRANEKLFF. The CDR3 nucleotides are TGTGCCAGTAGGGACAGGGGACGGAGGGCTAATGAAAAACTGTTTTTT.

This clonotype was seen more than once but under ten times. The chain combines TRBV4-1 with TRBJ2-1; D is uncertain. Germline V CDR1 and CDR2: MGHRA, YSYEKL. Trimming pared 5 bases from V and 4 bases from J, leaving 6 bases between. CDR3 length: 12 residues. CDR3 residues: CASSGMYNEQFF. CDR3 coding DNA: TGCGCCAGCAGCGGCATGTACAATGAGCAGTTCTTC.

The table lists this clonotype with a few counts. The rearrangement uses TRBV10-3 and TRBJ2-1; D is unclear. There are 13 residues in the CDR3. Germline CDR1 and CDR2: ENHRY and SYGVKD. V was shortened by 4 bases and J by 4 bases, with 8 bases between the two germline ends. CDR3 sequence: CAISGLSYNEQFF. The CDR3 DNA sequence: TGTGCCATCAGTGGTCTGAGTTACAATGAGCAGTTCTTC.

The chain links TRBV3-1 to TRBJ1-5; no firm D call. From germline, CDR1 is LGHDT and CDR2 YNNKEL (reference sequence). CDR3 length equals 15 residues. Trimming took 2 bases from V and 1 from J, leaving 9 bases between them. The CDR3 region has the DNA TGTGCCAGCAGCCAAAGCACAGTGAGCAATCAGCCCCAGCATTTT. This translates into CASSQSTVSNQPQHF.

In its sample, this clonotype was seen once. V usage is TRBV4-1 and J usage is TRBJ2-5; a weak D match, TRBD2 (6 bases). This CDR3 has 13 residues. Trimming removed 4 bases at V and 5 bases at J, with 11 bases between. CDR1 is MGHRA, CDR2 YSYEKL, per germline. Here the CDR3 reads CASSPEGPETQYF. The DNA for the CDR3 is TGCGCCAGCAGCCCGGAGGGGCCGGAGACCCAGTACTTC.

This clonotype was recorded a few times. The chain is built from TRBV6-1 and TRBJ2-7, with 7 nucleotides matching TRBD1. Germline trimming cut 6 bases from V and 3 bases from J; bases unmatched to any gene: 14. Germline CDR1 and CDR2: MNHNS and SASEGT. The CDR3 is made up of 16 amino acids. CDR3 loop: CASRRQGGLLFYEQYF. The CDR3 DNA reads TGTGCCAGCAGAAGACAGGGCGGTCTCCTATTCTACGAGCAGTACTTC.

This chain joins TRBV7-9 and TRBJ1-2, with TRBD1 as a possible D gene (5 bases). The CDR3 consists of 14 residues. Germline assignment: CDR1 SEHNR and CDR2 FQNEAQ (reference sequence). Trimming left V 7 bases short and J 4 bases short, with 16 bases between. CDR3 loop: CASTHEGRPYGYTF. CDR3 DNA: TGTGCCAGCACCCACGAGGGGCGCCCCTATGGCTACACCTTC.

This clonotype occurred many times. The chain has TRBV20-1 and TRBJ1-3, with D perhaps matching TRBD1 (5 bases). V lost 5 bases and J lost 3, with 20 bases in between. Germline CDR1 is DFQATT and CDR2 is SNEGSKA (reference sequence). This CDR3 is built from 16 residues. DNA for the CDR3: TGCAGTGCTCAACTCGGGGGTCCACGACTTGGAAACACCATATATTTT. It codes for CSAQLGGPRLGNTIYF.

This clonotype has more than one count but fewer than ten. In DNA form, the CDR3 reads TGTGCCAGCAGCGGACTAGGGGGGTCTAATGAAAAACTGTTTTTT. This sequence encodes CASSGLGGSNEKLFF. The rearrangement joins TRBV9 to TRBJ1-4; TRBD1 might be the D (6 bases). The CDR3 spans 15 residues. Trimming shortened V by 3 bases and J by 3 bases, and 12 bases separated the two germline ends. Germline V gene data show CDR1 as SGDLS and CDR2 as YYNGEE.

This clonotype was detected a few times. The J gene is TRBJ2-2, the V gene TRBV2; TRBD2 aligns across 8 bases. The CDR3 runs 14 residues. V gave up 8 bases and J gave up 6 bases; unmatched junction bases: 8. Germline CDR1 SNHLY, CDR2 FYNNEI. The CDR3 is CASGRRGESGELFF. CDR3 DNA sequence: TGTGCCAGCGGGAGGCGGGGGGAATCCGGGGAGCTGTTTTTT. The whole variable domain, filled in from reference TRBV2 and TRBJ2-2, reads EPEVTQTPSHQVTQMGQEVILRCVPISNHLYFYWYRQILGQKVEFLVSFYNNEISEKSEIFDDQFSVERPDGSNFTLKIRSTKLEDSAMYFCASGRRGESGELFFGEGSRLTVL.

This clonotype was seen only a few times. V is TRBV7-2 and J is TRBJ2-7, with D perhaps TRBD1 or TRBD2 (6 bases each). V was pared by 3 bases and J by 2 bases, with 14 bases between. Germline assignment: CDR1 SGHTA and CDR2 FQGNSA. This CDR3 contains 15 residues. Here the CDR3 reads CASSLGGWNPYEQYF. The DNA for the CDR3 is TGTGCCAGCAGCTTGGGGGGCTGGAATCCCTACGAGCAGTACTTC.

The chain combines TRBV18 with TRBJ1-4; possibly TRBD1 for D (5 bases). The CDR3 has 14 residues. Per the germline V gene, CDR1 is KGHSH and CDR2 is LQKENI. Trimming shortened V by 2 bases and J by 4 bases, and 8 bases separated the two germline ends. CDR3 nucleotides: TGTGCCAGCTCACCAAGACAGAATAATGAAAAACTGTTTTTT. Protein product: CASSPRQNNEKLFF.

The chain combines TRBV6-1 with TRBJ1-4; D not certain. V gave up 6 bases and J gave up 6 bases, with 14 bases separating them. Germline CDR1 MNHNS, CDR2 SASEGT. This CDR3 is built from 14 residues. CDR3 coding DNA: TGTGCCAGCAGATTCCGAGGGTCAGATGAAAAACTGTTTTTT. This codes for CASRFRGSDEKLFF.